A single sample is the source of the 5 T cell receptor beta chains below, sequenced in a study of blood T cell repertoires in COVID-19. TCRdb's table, derived via immunoSEQ multiplex PCR, lists solely in-frame clones and lacks some. The sample shows about 75,000 clones, less than 85% of them seen only once. The sequencing input was peripheral blood. The source of these receptors is a human donor with acute or convalescent COVID-19. The donor label of this sample is uncertain.

The chain is built from TRBV6-2 or TRBV6-3 and TRBJ1-3; the D gene is possibly TRBD1 (5 bases). Per the germline V gene, CDR1 is MNHEY and CDR2 is SVGEGT. The CDR3 is 15 amino acids. V was pared by 5 bases and J by 0 bases, with 11 bases between. DNA for the CDR3: TGTGCCAGCAGTCCCCGGACATTCTCTGGAAACACCATATATTTT. It is translated as CASSPRTFSGNTIYF.

This chain joins TRBV7-2 and TRBJ2-1, with unresolved D. The CDR3 length is 12 residues. Germline assignment: CDR1 SGHTA and CDR2 FQGNSA. Trimming shortened V by 1 base and J by 10 bases, and 8 bases separated the two germline ends. CDR3 protein: CASSLGVGEQFF. The CDR3 DNA follows: TGTGCCAGCAGCTTAGGGGTCGGGGAGCAGTTCTTC.

This clone was seen only a few times. The chain carries TRBV19 and TRBJ1-1; D ambiguous. CDR1 and CDR2 (germline): LNHDA, SQIVND (reference sequence). The V end lost 4 bases, the J end lost 4 bases, and 16 bases lay between the germline ends. The CDR3 has 15 residues. CDR3: CASSTFQAAGTEAFF. The CDR3 nucleotides are TGTGCCAGTAGTACATTCCAGGCAGCGGGCACTGAAGCTTTCTTT.

The chain is built from TRBV27 and TRBJ2-5; D is perhaps TRBD1 (7 bases). This CDR3 region has 16 residues. Germline lookup yields CDR1 MNHEY and CDR2 SMNVEV (reference sequence). Trimming stripped 4 bases from V and 5 bases from J, with 20 bases between. The CDR3, as DNA: TGTGCCAGCAGTTATGGGGGAGGACAGGTAGGGGAGACCCAGTACTTC. Its translation is CASSYGGGQVGETQYF.

The V call is TRBV29-1, the J call TRBJ2-1; D not resolved. V shed 3 bases and J shed 8 bases, with 17 bases lying between them. The CDR3 covers 14 residues. CDR1 and CDR2 from the germline V gene are SQVTM and ANQGSEA. CDR3 nucleotide sequence: TGCAGCGTTGAGGAGTGGCCCTCTGAGGATGAGCAGTTCTTC. Encoded protein: CSVEEWPSEDEQFF.